A single sample gave rise to the 32 T cell receptor beta chains below, sequenced in a study of T-cell memory formation after mild COVID-19. TCRdb independently ran MiXCR on the 5' RACE reads; one entry per CDR3 protein. This table has hundreds of thousands of distinct CDR3 sequences, about a sixth appearing once. Sequencing was carried out using PBMCs or a T cell subset sorted from them (not recorded which). The receptors originated from a young man who had mild COVID-19 (a few samples of this study predate the infection). Cell type and time point are not known.

This rearrangement joins TRBV7-3 to TRBJ1-1; no definite D call. V was trimmed by 3 bases and J by 4 bases, leaving 9 bases between them. The CDR3 covers 13 residues. Germline lookup yields CDR1 SGHTA and CDR2 FQGTGA. The CDR3, as DNA: TGTGCCAGCAGCTTCGAGTATCGCACTGAAGCTTTCTTT. Protein product: CASSFEYRTEAFF.

Many counts were recorded for this clonotype. The chain uses TRBV28 and TRBJ1-2, with D possibly being TRBD1 (5 bases). V gave up 2 bases and J gave up 6 bases, with 25 bases separating them. Germline-derived CDR1 and CDR2 are MDHEN and SYDVKM. This CDR3 has 18 amino acids. The CDR3 DNA is TGTGCCAGCAGTTTAGGCAGGGCCTTCCGGACGGGGGGTAATGGCTACACCTTC. Its protein is CASSLGRAFRTGGNGYTF.

In its sample, this clonotype was seen a few times. The chain joins TRBV7-9 to TRBJ2-5; D remains ambiguous. The V gene's germline CDR1 is SEHNR and CDR2 FQNEAQ (reference sequence). V was cut by 5 bases and J by 3 bases, with 16 bases left in between. This CDR3 has 15 amino acids. The CDR3, as DNA: TGTGCCAGCAGCCACCCCGGACGGATCGAAGAGACCCAGTACTTC. Encoded protein: CASSHPGRIEETQYF.

Comments on this clonotype: This sequence may be a read error, since a much larger clone differs from it by one base. The rearrangement uses TRBV28 and TRBJ2-3; TRBD2 aligns across 10 bases. CDR3 length equals 16 residues. The ends lost 5 bases at V and 4 bases at J; junction bases unmatched: 9. Per the germline V gene, CDR1 is MDHEN and CDR2 is SYDVKM. CDR3 amino acids: CASSPPSSGGSDTQYF. DNA for the CDR3: TGTGCCAGCAGTCCACCATCTAGCGGGGGATCAGATACGCAGTATTTT.

This clonotype was recorded many times. J is TRBJ2-1 and V is TRBV6-6; 7 bases align to TRBD1. After removal of 2 bases from V and 9 bases from J, the junction contained 10 bases not matched to a gene. Per the germline V gene, CDR1 is MNHNY and CDR2 is SVGAGI (reference sequence). This CDR3 has 15 residues. This CDR3 reads CASSYVRQGVGEQFF. Here the CDR3 DNA reads TGTGCCAGCAGTTACGTACGGCAGGGGGTGGGTGAGCAGTTCTTC.

The chain employs TRBV5-1 and TRBJ2-5; TRBD2 matches 7 bases. CDR1 and CDR2 from the germline V gene are SGHRS and YFSETQ. CDR3 length: 14 residues. The V gene end was trimmed by 3 bases and the J gene end by 2 bases; junction bases not matched to a gene: 4. Here the CDR3 reads CASSSGLGQETQYF. In DNA form, the CDR3 reads TGCGCCAGCAGCTCCGGACTAGGACAAGAGACCCAGTACTTC.

This chain joins TRBV6-2 or TRBV6-3 and TRBJ2-3; a weak D match, TRBD2 (5 bases). The germline V gene has CDR1 MNHEY and CDR2 SVGEGT. V lost 5 bases and J 0 bases, leaving 9 bases between the germline ends. The CDR3 sequence is 14 residues long. CDR3 nucleotide sequence: TGTGCCAGCAGTCACCGGACTAGCACAGATACGCAGTATTTT. It specifies CASSHRTSTDTQYF.

This chain uses TRBV2 with TRBJ1-2, with TRBD1 as a possible D gene (5 bases). Germline assignment: CDR1 SNHLY and CDR2 FYNNEI. Deletions cut 6 bases from V and 6 bases from J, with 14 bases between. The CDR3 covers 13 residues. The CDR3 bases are TGTGCCAGCAGAGACTGGACGGGGGATGGCTACACCTTC. Translated, it gives CASRDWTGDGYTF.

The J gene is TRBJ2-7, the V gene TRBV15, with TRBD2 matching over 7 bases. Germline CDR1 LNHNV, CDR2 YYDKDF (reference sequence). CDR3 length equals 13 residues. V gave up 5 bases and J gave up 4 bases; unmatched junction bases: 5. CDR3 in amino acids: CATSLHGRYEQYV. CDR3 nucleotides: TGTGCCACCAGCCTTCACGGGAGGTACGAGCAGTACGTC.

This clonotype was detected only a few times. The V gene is TRBV12-5, the J gene TRBJ1-1; the D is unclear. Germline V gene data show CDR1 as LGHNT and CDR2 as FRNRAP. This CDR3 is 17 amino acids long. Trimming left V 3 bases short and J 0 bases short, with 17 bases between. In nucleotides, the CDR3 is TGTGCTAGTGGTTTTTGGCCCTCGGGAGTTATGAACACTGAAGCTTTCTTT. Translating it yields CASGFWPSGVMNTEAFF.

In this sample, this clonotype turned up a few times. This sequence joins TRBV4-2 and TRBJ2-2; D is unclear. Trimming removed 1 base from V and 6 bases from J, with 3 bases in between. Germline V gene lookup returns CDR1 LGHNA and CDR2 YNFKEQ. The CDR3 sequence is 12 residues long. CDR3 coding DNA: TGTGCCAGCAGCCAAGCCTCCGGGGAGCTGTTTTTT. Its translation is CASSQASGELFF.

The chain joins TRBV4-2 to TRBJ2-3; D gene ambiguous. The CDR3 length is 14 residues. V lost 0 bases, J lost 6 bases, and 10 bases lay in between. CDR1 is LGHNA and CDR2 is YNFKEQ in the germline V gene. In DNA form, the CDR3 reads TGTGCCAGCAGCCAAGATCCAACTACCGATACGCAGTATTTT. It encodes CASSQDPTTDTQYF.

This rearrangement joins TRBV28 to TRBJ2-6; D not certain. The length of the CDR3 is 17 residues. Germline CDR1 is MDHEN and CDR2 is SYDVKM. Trimming removed 3 bases from V and 0 bases from J, with 12 bases in between. CDR3 nucleotide sequence: TGTGCCAGCAGTTTCTGGGCCCCAACCTCTGGGGCCAACGTCCTGACTTTC. Protein sequence: CASSFWAPTSGANVLTF.

The CDR3 DNA sequence: TGTGCCAGCAGCTTTCTTGGTAGCAGCACAGATACGCAGTATTTT. Protein product: CASSFLGSSTDTQYF. The chain uses TRBV11-2 and TRBJ2-3; no firm D call. Deletions cut 3 bases from V and 0 bases from J, with 10 bases between. Germline CDR1 is SGHAT and CDR2 is FQNNGV. The CDR3 runs 15 residues.

This clonotype was counted a few times. The chain couples TRBV20-1 to TRBJ2-1; 14 bases fit TRBD2. This CDR3 contains 14 residues. After removal of 5 bases from V and 9 bases from J, the junction contained 6 bases not matched to a gene. Per germline, CDR1 DFQATT and CDR2 SNEGSKA (reference sequence). The chain's CDR3 is CSAPGLAGAREQFF. DNA of the CDR3: TGCAGTGCTCCGGGACTAGCGGGGGCTCGTGAGCAGTTCTTC.

Written as DNA, the CDR3 is TGTGCCACCGGATGGAGGCCCGCGGAGCCCCAGCATTTT. Its translation is CATGWRPAEPQHF. The gene calls are TRBV15 and TRBJ1-5, with D uncertain. V shed 8 bases and J shed 8 bases, with 16 bases lying between them. This CDR3 comprises 13 residues. The germline V gene encodes CDR1 LNHNV and CDR2 YYDKDF (reference sequence).

The rearrangement uses TRBV24-1 and TRBJ1-2; 7 bases align to TRBD1. The CDR3 length is 14 residues. Germline loops: CDR1 KGHDR, CDR2 SFDVKD. The ends lost 4 bases at V and 3 bases at J; junction bases unmatched: 4. CDR3 DNA: TGTGCCACCAGTGACTACAGGGGCGACTATGGCTACACCTTC. Its protein product is CATSDYRGDYGYTF.

This CDR3 is CASSPSGVSATGELFF. CDR3 sequence (DNA): TGTGCCAGCAGCCCCTCAGGGGTGTCCGCCACCGGGGAGCTGTTTTTT. V gene TRBV7-2 combines with J gene TRBJ2-2; maybe TRBD1 (6 bases). Trimming removed 5 bases at V and 4 bases at J, with 17 bases between. Germline V lookup: CDR1 SGHTA, CDR2 FQGNSA. CDR3 length equals 16 residues.

The chain employs TRBV6-2 or TRBV6-3 and TRBJ1-2, with D possibly matching TRBD1 (5 bases). CDR1 MNHEY and CDR2 SVGEGT come from the germline V gene. Trimming cost V 11 bases and J 5 bases, with 15 bases left between them. The CDR3 is 12 amino acids. CDR3 nucleotides: TGTGCCGGCTCCCGGGGCAGTTATGGCTACACCTTC. It yields the protein CAGSRGSYGYTF.

The sample holds a few counts of this clonotype. This chain links TRBV24-1 with TRBJ2-7; D not resolved. The CDR3 has 10 residues. The germline V gene encodes CDR1 KGHDR and CDR2 SFDVKD. V shed 3 bases and J shed 7 bases, with 3 bases lying between them. In nucleotides, the CDR3 is TGTGCCACCAGTGATGGGGAGCAGTACGTC. Its protein product is CATSDGEQYV.

This clonotype appeared many times. The rearrangement links TRBV5-1 to TRBJ2-2; 8 bases fit TRBD2. The germline CDR1 and CDR2 sequences are SGHRS and YFSETQ. The V and J ends lost 4 bases and 5 bases, in that order; junction bases with no gene match: 10. The CDR3 sequence is 16 residues long. The CDR3 reads CASSHGRTSRTGELFF. CDR3 nucleotide sequence: TGCGCCAGCAGCCACGGGAGGACTAGCCGAACCGGGGAGCTGTTTTTT.

The rearrangement links TRBV7-2 to TRBJ2-5; 10 nucleotides agree with TRBD2. Germline CDR1 reads SGHTA; CDR2 reads FQGNSA. CDR3 length equals 16 residues. The ends lost 2 bases at V and 4 bases at J; junction bases unmatched: 7. As DNA, the CDR3 is TGTGCCAGCAGCTTAAGGAGCGGGGGGGCGGGAGAGACCCAGTACTTC. This sequence encodes CASSLRSGGAGETQYF.

A few counts support this clonotype. V gene TRBV20-1 combines with J gene TRBJ2-3, with TRBD2 identical over 8 bases. Germline V gene lookup returns CDR1 DFQATT and CDR2 SNEGSKA (reference sequence). V lost 0 bases, J lost 5 bases, and 7 bases stayed unmatched. CDR3 length: 15 amino acids. The CDR3 DNA follows: TGCAGTGCTAGAGATCCCCGGGGGGGCCGAGATACGCAGTATTTT. It encodes CSARDPRGGRDTQYF.

The genes are TRBV5-1 and TRBJ2-3; D possibly uses TRBD1 or TRBD2 (5 bases each). V was cut by 0 bases and J by 4 bases, with 15 bases left in between. CDR1 is SGHRS and CDR2 is YFSETQ in the germline V gene. CDR3 length equals 16 residues. In DNA, the CDR3 is TGCGCCAGCAGCTTGGAGAGGGGCCGCGCACCAGATACGCAGTATTTT. It specifies CASSLERGRAPDTQYF.

The rearrangement uses TRBV6-5 and TRBJ2-5; 13 bases are a match to TRBD2. CDR1 and CDR2 from the germline V gene are MNHEY and SVGAGI. V was clipped by 6 bases and J by 5 bases; unmatched bases: 12. The CDR3 is 17 amino acids. CDR3 amino acids: CASRLTSGGALRETQYF. The CDR3 DNA reads as TGTGCCAGCAGACTTACTAGCGGGGGGGCCCTCAGGGAGACCCAGTACTTC.

The chain uses TRBV7-6 and TRBJ2-7, with 7 nucleotides matching TRBD1. The CDR3 covers 14 residues. Germline CDR1 and CDR2: SGHVS and FNYEAQ. Trimming removed 3 bases from V and 3 bases from J; junction bases left unmatched: 5. The CDR3 is CASSLGDSVYEQYF. CDR3 in DNA: TGTGCCAGCAGCTTGGGGGACAGCGTCTACGAGCAGTACTTC.

The gene calls are TRBV6-6 and TRBJ1-4; D not resolved. This CDR3 spans 15 amino acids. Deletions cut 6 bases from V and 0 bases from J, with 11 bases between. Germline V gene lookup returns CDR1 MNHNY and CDR2 SVGAGI (reference sequence). The CDR3 loop is CASSPLGATNEKLFF. The CDR3 DNA reads TGTGCCAGCAGCCCCCTCGGGGCAACTAATGAAAAACTGTTTTTT.

This chain connects TRBV5-6 to TRBJ1-2; D may be TRBD1 (6 bases). The germline gives CDR1 SGHDT, CDR2 YYEEEE. V shed 0 bases and J shed 8 bases, with 14 bases lying between them. The CDR3 is made up of 14 amino acids. CDR3 loop: CASSLVTGPEGYTF. DNA of the CDR3: TGTGCCAGCAGCTTGGTGACAGGACCGGAGGGCTACACCTTC. Supplemented by reference TRBV5-6 and TRBJ1-2, the full variable domain reads DAGVTQSPTHLIKTRGQQVTLRCSPKSGHDTVSWYQQALGQGPQFIFQYYEEEERQRGNFPDRFSGHQFPNYSSELNVNALLLGDSALYLCASSLVTGPEGYTFGSGTRLTVV.

This chain joins TRBV9 and TRBJ2-3, with 8 bases fitting TRBD1. This CDR3 comprises 14 residues. Per the germline V gene, CDR1 is SGDLS and CDR2 is YYNGEE. The V and J ends lost 0 bases and 5 bases, in that order; junction bases with no gene match: 2. CDR3 nucleotides: TGTGCCAGCAGCGTAGGACAGGGGATAGATACGCAGTATTTT. Amino acid sequence: CASSVGQGIDTQYF. The whole variable domain, remainder taken from reference TRBV9 and TRBJ2-3, is DSGVTQTPKHLITATGQRVTLRCSPRSGDLSVYWYQQSLDQGLQFLIQYYNGEERAKGNILERFSAQQFPDLHSELNLSSLELGDSALYFCASSVGQGIDTQYFGPGTRLTVL.

The DNA for the CDR3 is TGTGCCAGCATAGATGGGACAGGGAAAGAGCAGTTCTTC. As protein: CASIDGTGKEQFF. The chain employs TRBV25-1 and TRBJ2-1; 9 bases agree with TRBD1. The CDR3 runs 13 residues. V was pared by 7 bases and J by 10 bases, with 8 bases of the junction left unmatched. Per the germline V gene, CDR1 is MGHDK and CDR2 is SYGVNS.

In this sample, this clonotype turned up many times. The chain carries TRBV29-1 and TRBJ2-7, with TRBD2 as a possible D gene (5 bases). The CDR3 runs 12 residues. V was clipped by 2 bases and J by 4 bases, with 9 bases between them. Germline CDR1 and CDR2: SQVTM and ANQGSEA. Here the CDR3 DNA reads TGCAGCGTTGAAACTAGGGATTACGAGCAGTACTTC. Protein: CSVETRDYEQYF.

The chain employs TRBV7-3 and TRBJ2-7; 7 bases are a match to TRBD2. Trimming removed 5 bases from V and 9 bases from J; junction bases left unmatched: 19. This CDR3 region has 16 residues. Per germline, CDR1 SGHTA and CDR2 FQGTGA. CDR3 amino acids: CASSVNRGEDRGWQYV. In DNA form, the CDR3 reads TGTGCCAGCAGCGTCAATCGGGGGGAGGACCGAGGATGGCAGTACGTC.